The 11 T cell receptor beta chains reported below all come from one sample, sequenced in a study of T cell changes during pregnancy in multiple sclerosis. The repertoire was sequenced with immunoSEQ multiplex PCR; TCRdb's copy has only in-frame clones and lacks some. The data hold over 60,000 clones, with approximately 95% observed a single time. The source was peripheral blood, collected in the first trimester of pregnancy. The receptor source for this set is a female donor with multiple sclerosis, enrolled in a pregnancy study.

CDR3 loop: CASSFFLYRVGEGTYEQYF. Here the CDR3 DNA reads TGTGCCAGCAGTTTCTTTCTCTACAGGGTCGGGGAGGGGACCTACGAGCAGTACTTC. This chain uses TRBV28 with TRBJ2-7; TRBD2 is a possible D gene (7 bases). CDR1 is MDHEN and CDR2 is SYDVKM in the germline V gene. V lost 3 bases, J lost 2 bases, and 26 bases lay in between. This CDR3 has 19 amino acids.

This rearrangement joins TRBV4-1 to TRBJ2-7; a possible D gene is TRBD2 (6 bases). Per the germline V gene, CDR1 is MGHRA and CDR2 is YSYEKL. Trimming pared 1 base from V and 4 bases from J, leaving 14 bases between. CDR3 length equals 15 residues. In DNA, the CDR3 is TGCGCCAGCAGCCAAGGAGGTGGGACTTCTTACGAGCAGTACTTC. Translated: CASSQGGGTSYEQYF.

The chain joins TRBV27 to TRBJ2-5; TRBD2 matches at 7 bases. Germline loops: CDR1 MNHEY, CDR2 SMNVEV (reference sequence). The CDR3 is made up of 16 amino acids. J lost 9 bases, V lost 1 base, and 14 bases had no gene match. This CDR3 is CASSLFGGVRGWPQYF. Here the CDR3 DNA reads TGTGCCAGCAGTTTATTTGGGGGGGTTCGGGGGTGGCCCCAGTACTTC.

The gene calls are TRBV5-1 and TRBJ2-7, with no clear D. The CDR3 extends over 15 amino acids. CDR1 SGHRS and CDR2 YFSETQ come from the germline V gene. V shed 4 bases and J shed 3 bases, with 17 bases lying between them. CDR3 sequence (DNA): TGCGCCAGCAGCCCGTCAAGACTCGCGAACTACGAGCAGTACTTC. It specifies CASSPSRLANYEQYF.

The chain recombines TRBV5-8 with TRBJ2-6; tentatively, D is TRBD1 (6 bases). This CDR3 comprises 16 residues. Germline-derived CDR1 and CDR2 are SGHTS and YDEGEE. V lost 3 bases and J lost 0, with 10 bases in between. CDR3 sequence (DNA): TGTGCCAGCAGCTCAACAGGGAGCTCTGGGGCCAACGTCCTGACTTTC. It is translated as CASSSTGSSGANVLTF.

The CDR3 here is CASSLVGGETQYF. CDR3 DNA: TGTGCCAGCAGTTTAGTAGGGGGAGAGACCCAGTACTTC. The chain couples TRBV27 to TRBJ2-5, with D tentatively TRBD1 (6 bases). Germline V gene sequence: CDR1 MNHEY, CDR2 SMNVEV (reference sequence). V lost 2 bases to trimming and J lost 4 bases, with 8 bases between them. The CDR3 consists of 13 residues.

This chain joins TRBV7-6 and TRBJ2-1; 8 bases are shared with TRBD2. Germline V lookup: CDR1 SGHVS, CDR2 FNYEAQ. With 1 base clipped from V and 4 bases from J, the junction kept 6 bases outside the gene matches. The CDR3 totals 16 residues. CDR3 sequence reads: CASSLGASGRYNEQFF. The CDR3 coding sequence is TGTGCCAGCAGCTTAGGGGCCAGCGGGAGATACAATGAGCAGTTCTTC.

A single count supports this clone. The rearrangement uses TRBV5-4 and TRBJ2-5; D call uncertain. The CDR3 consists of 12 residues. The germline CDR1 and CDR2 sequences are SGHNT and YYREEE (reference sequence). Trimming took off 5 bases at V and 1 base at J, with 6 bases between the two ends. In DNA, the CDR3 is TGTGCCAGCAGTCTTAGCCAAGAGACCCAGTACTTC. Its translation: CASSLSQETQYF.

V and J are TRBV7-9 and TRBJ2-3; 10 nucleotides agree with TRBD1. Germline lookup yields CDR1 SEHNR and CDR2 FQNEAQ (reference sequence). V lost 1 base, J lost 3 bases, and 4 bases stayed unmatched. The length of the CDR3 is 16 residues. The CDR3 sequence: CASSLGRDRGTDTQYF. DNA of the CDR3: TGTGCCAGCAGCTTAGGGCGGGACAGGGGAACAGATACGCAGTATTTT.

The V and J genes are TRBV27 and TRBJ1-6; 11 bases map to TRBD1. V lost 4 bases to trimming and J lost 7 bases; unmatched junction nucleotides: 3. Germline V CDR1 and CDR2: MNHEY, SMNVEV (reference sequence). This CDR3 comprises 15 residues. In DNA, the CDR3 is TGTGCCAGCAGTTCGGGACAGGGGGGAAATTCACCCCTCCACTTT. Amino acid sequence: CASSSGQGGNSPLHF.

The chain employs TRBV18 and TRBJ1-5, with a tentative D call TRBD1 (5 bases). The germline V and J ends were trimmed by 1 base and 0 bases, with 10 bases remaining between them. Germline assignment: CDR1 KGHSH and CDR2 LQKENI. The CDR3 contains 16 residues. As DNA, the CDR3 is TGTGCCAGCTCACCACTTCGGACAAGTAGCAATCAGCCCCAGCATTTT. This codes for CASSPLRTSSNQPQHF.